This paragraph reports one T cell receptor (beta chain). This record comes from a study of blood T cell repertoires in COVID-19. Study-level background: Material from acute and convalescent COVID-19 was sourced from the United States, Italy and Spain. PBMCs, B-cell-depleted T cells, or T cells were the source of the cDNA or gDNA that made up the material.

Per the original data handling: Amplification from reference gene primers served as the basis for estimated nucleated cell counts. Measured with immunoSEQ multiplex PCR; TCRdb has only the in-frame clones, and not every one. V, J and clone size reflect that table, while D and trimming were determined from the DNA. The table includes about 180,000 clones, over 80% detected once. The TCR originated in a woman in her 70s with COVID-19, enrolled during active disease. The sequencing sample was made of peripheral blood.

CDR3 loop: CASLRDRGHPGYTF. The CDR3 bases are TGTGCCAGTTTACGGGACAGGGGGCACCCTGGCTACACCTTC. This sequence joins TRBV7-2 and TRBJ1-2; TRBD1 matches at 12 bases. Germline V CDR1 and CDR2: SGHTA, FQGNSA. V shed 9 bases, J shed 7 bases, and the junction held 9 bases outside the gene matches. The CDR3 length is 14 residues.